This T cell receptor beta chain was obtained from a study of graft-versus-host responses after intestinal transplantation. Study-level background: Transplant types were multivisceral, liver-intestinal, or isolated intestinal. Findings and limits, study-wide: Allografts from individuals with graft-donor T cell macrochimerism displayed high graft-versus-host to host-versus-graft clonal ratios. GvH clones turned up in recipient marrow; some had shown up first in ileum or blood.

The length of the CDR3 is 19 residues. The J segment lost 5 bases and the V segment lost 3 bases, leaving 14 bases of the junction unmatched. The germline CDR1 and CDR2 sequences are SGHNT and YYREEE (reference sequence). Assay: immunoSEQ multiplex PCR; the TCRdb copy retains only in-frame clones and omits some. The sample has around 49,000 clones; around 92% are singletons. Of note for this clone: Its target is not known.

This material consisted of unstimulated CD4+ T cells sorted from spleen or lymph node cells, taken before transplant. The receptor comes from a human donor who was the organ donor for an intestinal transplant. The chain combines TRBV5-4 with TRBJ2-7; 16 bases agree with TRBD2. The CDR3 here is CASSSPGGGTSGRVNEQYF. As DNA, the CDR3 is TGTGCCAGCAGCTCCCCTGGCGGTGGGACTAGCGGGAGGGTCAACGAGCAGTACTTC. Drawing the rest from reference TRBV5-4 and TRBJ2-7, the complete variable domain is ETGVTQSPTHLIKTRGQQVTLRCSSQSGHNTVSWYQQALGQGPQFIFQYYREEENGRGNFPPRFSGLQFPNYSSELNVNALELDDSALYLCASSSPGGGTSGRVNEQYFGPGTRLTVT.